This T cell receptor beta chain was sequenced in a study of beta chain features in type 1 diabetes. Findings and limits, study-wide: The study found moderately but significantly shorter TCRB CDR3s in all four CD4+ subsets of Type 1 diabetes patients. In type 1 diabetes patients, VDJ junctions had fewer insertions; deletions at these junctions were more frequent.

In germline, CDR1 is MGHRA, CDR2 YSYEKL. The CDR3 sequence is 15 residues long. V was pared by 1 base and J by 10 bases, with 14 bases between. One heparinised draw of blood, averaging around 120 mL, came from each donor. CD45RO/CCR7/CD25/CD127/CD95/CD27 separated CD4+ naive, central memory, regulatory and stem cell-like memory cells by sorting. Expressed TCRB transcripts were sequenced, since all the RNA that had been isolated was reverse transcribed. TCRdb keeps only in-frame clones here, not all; method: immunoSEQ multiplex PCR. The data hold about 260,000 clones, with more than 65% observed a single time. About this clone: Its antigen remains unidentified.

J is TRBJ1-6 and V is TRBV4-1; D not certain. Sequenced input: naive CD4+ T cells from blood. The receptor was derived from a man aged 25 to 45 in good health. The CDR3 reads CASSQVGGIGSPLHF. For the CDR3, the DNA is TGCGCCAGCAGCCAAGTCGGCGGCATTGGCTCACCCCTCCACTTT.